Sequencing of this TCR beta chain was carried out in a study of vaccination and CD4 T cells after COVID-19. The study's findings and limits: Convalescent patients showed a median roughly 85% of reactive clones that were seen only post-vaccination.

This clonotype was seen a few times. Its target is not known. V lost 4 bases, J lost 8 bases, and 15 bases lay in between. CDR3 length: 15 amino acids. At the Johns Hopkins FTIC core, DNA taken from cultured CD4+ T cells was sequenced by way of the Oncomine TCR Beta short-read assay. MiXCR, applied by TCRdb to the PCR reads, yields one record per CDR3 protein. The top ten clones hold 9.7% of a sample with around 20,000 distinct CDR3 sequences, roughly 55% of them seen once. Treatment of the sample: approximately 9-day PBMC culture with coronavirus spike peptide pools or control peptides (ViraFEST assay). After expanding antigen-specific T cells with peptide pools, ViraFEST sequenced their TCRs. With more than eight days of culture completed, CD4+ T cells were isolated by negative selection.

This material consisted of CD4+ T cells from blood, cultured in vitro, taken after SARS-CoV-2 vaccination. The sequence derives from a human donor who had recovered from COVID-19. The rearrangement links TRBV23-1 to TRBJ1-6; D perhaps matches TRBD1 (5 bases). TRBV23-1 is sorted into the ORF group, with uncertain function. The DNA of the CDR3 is TGCGCCAGCAGTCTGGACACCCTACGTTATTCACCCCTCCACTTT. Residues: CASSLDTLRYSPLHF.